This T cell receptor beta chain comes out of a study of T cell responses to AZD1222 COVID-19 vaccine. The repertoire was sequenced with immunoSEQ multiplex PCR; TCRdb's copy has only in-frame clones and lacks some. Of around 79,000 clones detected, 70% to 90% appear once; the ten largest clones hold around 19%. This TCR derives from an adult in good health. The sample here was peripheral blood, taken on day 0 of AZD1222 vaccination.

CDR3 protein: CASSQAGRGFYEQYF. Written as DNA, the CDR3 is TGTGCCAGCAGCCAAGCGGGCAGGGGGTTCTACGAGCAGTACTTC. This chain links TRBV3-1 (or the pseudogene TRBV3-2) with TRBJ2-7, with TRBD1 matching over 7 bases. The CDR3 covers 15 residues. The junction had 6 bases not matched to a gene; V was cut back by 1 base and J by 3 bases. The germline V gene has CDR1 LGHDT and CDR2 YNNKEL (reference sequence).